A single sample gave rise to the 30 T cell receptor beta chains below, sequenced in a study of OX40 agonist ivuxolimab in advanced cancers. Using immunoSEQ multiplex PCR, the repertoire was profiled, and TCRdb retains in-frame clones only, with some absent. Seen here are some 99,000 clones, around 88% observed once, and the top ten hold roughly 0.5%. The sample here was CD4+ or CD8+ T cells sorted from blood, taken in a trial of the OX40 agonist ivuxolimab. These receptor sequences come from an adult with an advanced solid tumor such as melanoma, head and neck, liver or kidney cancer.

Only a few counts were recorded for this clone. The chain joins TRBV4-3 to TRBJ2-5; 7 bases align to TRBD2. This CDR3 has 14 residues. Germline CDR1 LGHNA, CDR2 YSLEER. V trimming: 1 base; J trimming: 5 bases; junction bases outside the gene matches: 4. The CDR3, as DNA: TGCGCCAGCAGCCAAGGGGAGGGAGGGGAGACCCAGTACTTC. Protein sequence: CASSQGEGGETQYF.

The CDR3 loop reads CASSLNVPGLTDTQYF. The CDR3 DNA sequence: TGCGCCAGCAGCTTAAACGTGCCGGGGCTCACAGATACGCAGTATTTT. The J gene is TRBJ2-3, the V gene TRBV5-1; D may correspond to TRBD1 or TRBD2 (5 bases each). Deletions cut 2 bases from V and 2 bases from J, with 15 bases between. Per the germline V gene, CDR1 is SGHRS and CDR2 is YFSETQ. The CDR3 spans 16 residues.

CDR3 in DNA: TGTGCCAGTAAGAGAGGGGAGACCGGGGAGCTGTTTTTT. This encodes CASKRGETGELFF. The J gene is TRBJ2-2, the V gene TRBV19; D is perhaps TRBD1 or TRBD2 (5 bases each). Germline V gene lookup returns CDR1 LNHDA and CDR2 SQIVND (reference sequence). Trimming pared 7 bases from V and 5 bases from J, leaving 11 bases between. This CDR3 region has 13 residues.

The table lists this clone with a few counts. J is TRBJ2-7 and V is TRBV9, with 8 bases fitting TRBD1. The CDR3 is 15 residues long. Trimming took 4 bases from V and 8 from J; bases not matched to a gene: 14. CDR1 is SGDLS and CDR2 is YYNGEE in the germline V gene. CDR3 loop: CASSFGGQEDDQQYF. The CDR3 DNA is TGTGCCAGCAGCTTTGGGGGACAGGAGGATGATCAGCAGTACTTC.

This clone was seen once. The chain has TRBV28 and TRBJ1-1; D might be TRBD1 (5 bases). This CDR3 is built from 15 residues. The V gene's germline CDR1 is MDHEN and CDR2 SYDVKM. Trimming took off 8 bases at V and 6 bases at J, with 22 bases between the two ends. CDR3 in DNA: TGTGCCAGCCCGCCGGGCAGCGATATGGGGGCTGAAGCTTTCTTT. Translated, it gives CASPPGSDMGAEAFF.

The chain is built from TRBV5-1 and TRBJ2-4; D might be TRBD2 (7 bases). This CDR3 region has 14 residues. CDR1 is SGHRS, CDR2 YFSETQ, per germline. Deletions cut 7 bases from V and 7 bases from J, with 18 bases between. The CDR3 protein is CASSQGGGHNIQYF. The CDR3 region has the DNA TGCGCCAGCTCCCAAGGGGGGGGACACAACATTCAGTACTTC.

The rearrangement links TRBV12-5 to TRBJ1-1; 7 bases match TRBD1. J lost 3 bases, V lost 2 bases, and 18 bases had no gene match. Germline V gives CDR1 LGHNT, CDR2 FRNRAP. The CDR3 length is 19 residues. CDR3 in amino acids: CASGLTYSPQGSIDTEAFF. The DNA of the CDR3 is TGTGCTAGTGGTTTGACTTATTCTCCACAGGGGAGTATCGACACTGAAGCTTTCTTT.

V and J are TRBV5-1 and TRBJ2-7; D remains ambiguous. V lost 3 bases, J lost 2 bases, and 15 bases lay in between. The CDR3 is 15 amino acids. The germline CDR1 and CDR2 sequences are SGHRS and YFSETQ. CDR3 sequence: CASSYSLLAAYEQYF. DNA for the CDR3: TGCGCCAGCAGCTATAGCCTCTTGGCTGCCTACGAGCAGTACTTC.

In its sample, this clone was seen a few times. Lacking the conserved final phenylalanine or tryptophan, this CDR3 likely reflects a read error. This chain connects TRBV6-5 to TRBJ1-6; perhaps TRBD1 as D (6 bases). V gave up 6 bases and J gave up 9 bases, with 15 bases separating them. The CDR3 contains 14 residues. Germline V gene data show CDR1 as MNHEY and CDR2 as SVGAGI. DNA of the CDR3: TGTGCCAGCAGGATTGGGGGCCTGGGTTCACCCCTCCACCTT. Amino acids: CASRIGGLGSPLHL.

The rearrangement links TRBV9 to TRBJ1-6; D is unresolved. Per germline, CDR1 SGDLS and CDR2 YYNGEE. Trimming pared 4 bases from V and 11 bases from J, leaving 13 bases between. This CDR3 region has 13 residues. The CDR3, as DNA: TGTGCCAGCAGCCCTTCGGGGTCGGCACCCCTCCACTTT. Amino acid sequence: CASSPSGSAPLHF.

Here the CDR3 DNA reads TGTGCCAGCAGTTATGGCGCGTCCCCGGGAGAGCAGTACTTC. The encoded protein is CASSYGASPGEQYF. This chain joins TRBV6-5 and TRBJ2-7; a possible D gene is TRBD2 (5 bases). Between the trimmed V and J ends, which lost 3 bases and 7 bases, there was a span of 16 bases. Germline CDR1 and CDR2: MNHEY and SVGAGI. The CDR3 has 14 amino acids.

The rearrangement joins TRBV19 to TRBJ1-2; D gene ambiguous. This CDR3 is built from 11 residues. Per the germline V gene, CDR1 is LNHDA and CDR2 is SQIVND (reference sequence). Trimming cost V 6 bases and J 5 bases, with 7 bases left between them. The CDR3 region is CASSVGYGYTF. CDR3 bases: TGTGCCAGTAGCGTCGGTTATGGCTACACCTTC.

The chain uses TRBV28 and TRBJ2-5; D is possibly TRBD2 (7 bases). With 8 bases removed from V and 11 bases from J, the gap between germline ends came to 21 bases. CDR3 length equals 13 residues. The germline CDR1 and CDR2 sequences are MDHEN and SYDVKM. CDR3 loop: CASLDGGAGEQYF. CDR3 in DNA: TGTGCCAGCCTCGATGGGGGGGCCGGGGAGCAGTACTTC.

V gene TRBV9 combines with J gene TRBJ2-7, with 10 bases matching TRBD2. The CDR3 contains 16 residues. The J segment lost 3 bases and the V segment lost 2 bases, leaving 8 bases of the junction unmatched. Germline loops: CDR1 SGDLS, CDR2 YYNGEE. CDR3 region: CASSVRGSGGYYEQYF. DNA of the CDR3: TGTGCCAGCAGCGTTCGGGGTAGCGGGGGGTACTACGAGCAGTACTTC.

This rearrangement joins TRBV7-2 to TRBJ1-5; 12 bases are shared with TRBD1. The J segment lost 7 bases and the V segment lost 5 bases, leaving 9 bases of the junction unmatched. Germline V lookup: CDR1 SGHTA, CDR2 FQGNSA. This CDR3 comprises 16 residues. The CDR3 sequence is CASSGGTGGAGQPQHF. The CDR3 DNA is TGTGCCAGCAGCGGTGGGACAGGGGGCGCGGGACAGCCCCAGCATTTT.

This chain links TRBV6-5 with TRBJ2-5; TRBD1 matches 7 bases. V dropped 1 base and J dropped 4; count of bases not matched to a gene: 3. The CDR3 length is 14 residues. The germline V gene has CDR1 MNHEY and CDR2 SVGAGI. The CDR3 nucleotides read TGTGCCAGCAGTTACTTTCGGACAGGAGAGACCCAGTACTTC. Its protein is CASSYFRTGETQYF.

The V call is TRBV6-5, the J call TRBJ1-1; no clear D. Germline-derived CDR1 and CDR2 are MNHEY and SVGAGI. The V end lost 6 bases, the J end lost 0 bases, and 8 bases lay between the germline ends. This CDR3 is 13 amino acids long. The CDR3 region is CASSNTVNTEAFF. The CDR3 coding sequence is TGTGCCAGCAGCAATACAGTGAACACTGAAGCTTTCTTT.

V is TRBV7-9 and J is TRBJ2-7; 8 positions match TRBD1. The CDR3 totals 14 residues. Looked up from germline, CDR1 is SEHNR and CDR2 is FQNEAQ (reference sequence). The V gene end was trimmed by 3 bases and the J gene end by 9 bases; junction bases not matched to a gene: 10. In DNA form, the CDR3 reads TGTGCCAGCAGCTTCCCTCCGGACAGGGATGGGCAGTACTTC. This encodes CASSFPPDRDGQYF.

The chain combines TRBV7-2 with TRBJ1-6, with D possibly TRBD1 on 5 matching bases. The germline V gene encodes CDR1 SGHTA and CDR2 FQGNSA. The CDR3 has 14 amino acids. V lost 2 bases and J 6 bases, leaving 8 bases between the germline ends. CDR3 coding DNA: TGTGCCAGCAGCTTAAAGGGGTTTAATTCACCCCTCCACTTT. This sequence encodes CASSLKGFNSPLHF.

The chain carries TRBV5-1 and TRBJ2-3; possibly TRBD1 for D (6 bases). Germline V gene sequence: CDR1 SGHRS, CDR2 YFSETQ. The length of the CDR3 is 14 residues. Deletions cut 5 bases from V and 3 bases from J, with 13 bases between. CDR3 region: CASSSGERTDTQYF. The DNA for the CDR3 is TGCGCCAGCAGTTCAGGGGAGAGAACAGATACGCAGTATTTT.

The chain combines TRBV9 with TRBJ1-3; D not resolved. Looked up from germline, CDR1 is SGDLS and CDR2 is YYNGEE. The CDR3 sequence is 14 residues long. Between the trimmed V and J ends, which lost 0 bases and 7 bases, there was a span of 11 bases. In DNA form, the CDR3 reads TGTGCCAGCAGCGTAGAGGCTACGGGGAACACCATATATTTT. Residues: CASSVEATGNTIYF. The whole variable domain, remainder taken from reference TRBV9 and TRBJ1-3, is DSGVTQTPKHLITATGQRVTLRCSPRSGDLSVYWYQQSLDQGLQFLIQYYNGEERAKGNILERFSAQQFPDLHSELNLSSLELGDSALYFCASSVEATGNTIYFGEGSWLTVV.

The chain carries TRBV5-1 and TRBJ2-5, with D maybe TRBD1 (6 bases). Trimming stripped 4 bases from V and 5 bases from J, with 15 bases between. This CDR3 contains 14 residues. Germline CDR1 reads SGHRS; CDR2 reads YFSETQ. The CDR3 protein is CASSPGGQQETQYF. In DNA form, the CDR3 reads TGCGCCAGCAGCCCGGGCGGACAGCAGGAGACCCAGTACTTC. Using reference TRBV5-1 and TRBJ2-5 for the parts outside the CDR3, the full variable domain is KAGVTQTPRYLIKTRGQQVTLSCSPISGHRSVSWYQQTPGQGLQFLFEYFSETQRNKGNFPGRFSGRQFSNSRSEMNVSTLELGDSALYLCASSPGGQQETQYFGPGTRLLVL.

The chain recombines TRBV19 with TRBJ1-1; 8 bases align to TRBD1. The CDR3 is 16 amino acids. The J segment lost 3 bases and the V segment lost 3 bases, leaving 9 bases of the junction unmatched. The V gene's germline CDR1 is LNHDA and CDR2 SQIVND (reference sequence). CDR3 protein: CASSIRRQGWDTEAFF. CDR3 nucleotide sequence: TGTGCCAGTAGTATCCGTCGACAGGGGTGGGACACTGAAGCTTTCTTT.

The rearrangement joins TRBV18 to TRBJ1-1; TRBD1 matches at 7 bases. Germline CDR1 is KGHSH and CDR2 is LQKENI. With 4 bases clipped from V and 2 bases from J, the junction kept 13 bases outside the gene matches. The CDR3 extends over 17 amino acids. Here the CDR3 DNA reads TGTGCCAGCTCACGCGATACTATGGGACAGCTAAACACTGAAGCTTTCTTT. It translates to CASSRDTMGQLNTEAFF. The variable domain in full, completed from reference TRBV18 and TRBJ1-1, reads NAGVMQNPRHLVRRRGQEARLRCSPMKGHSHVYWYRQLPEEGLKFMVYLQKENIIDESGMPKERFSAEFPKEGPSILRIQQVVRGDSAAYFCASSRDTMGQLNTEAFFGQGTRLTVV.

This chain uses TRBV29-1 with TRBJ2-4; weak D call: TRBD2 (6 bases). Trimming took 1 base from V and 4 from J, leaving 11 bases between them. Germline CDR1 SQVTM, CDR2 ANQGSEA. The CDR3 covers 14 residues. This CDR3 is CSVEGRAGKNIQYF. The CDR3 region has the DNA TGCAGCGTTGAAGGGCGGGCGGGAAAAAACATTCAGTACTTC.

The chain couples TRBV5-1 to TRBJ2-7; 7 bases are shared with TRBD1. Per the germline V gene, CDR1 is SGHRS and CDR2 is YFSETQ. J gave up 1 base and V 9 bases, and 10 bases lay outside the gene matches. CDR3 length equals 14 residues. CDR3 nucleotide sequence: TGCGCCACCTCGAGGGGGACAGATTCCTACGAGCAGTACTTC. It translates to CATSRGTDSYEQYF.

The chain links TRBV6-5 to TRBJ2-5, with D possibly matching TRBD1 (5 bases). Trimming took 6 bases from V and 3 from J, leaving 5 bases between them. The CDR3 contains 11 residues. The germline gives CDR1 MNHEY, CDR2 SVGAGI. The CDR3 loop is CASRGEETQYF. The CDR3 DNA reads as TGTGCCAGCAGAGGGGAAGAGACCCAGTACTTC.

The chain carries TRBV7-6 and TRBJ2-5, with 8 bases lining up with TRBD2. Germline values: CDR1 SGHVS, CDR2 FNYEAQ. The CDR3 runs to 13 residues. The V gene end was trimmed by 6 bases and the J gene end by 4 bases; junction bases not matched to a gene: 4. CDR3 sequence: CASRGAGGETQYF. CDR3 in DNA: TGTGCCAGCAGGGGGGCGGGGGGAGAGACCCAGTACTTC.

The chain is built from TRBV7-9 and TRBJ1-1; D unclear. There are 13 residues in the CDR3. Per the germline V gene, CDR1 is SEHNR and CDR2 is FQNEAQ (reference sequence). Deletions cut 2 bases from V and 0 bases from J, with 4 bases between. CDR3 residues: CASSLSLNTEAFF. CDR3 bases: TGTGCCAGCAGCTTATCATTGAACACTGAAGCTTTCTTT.

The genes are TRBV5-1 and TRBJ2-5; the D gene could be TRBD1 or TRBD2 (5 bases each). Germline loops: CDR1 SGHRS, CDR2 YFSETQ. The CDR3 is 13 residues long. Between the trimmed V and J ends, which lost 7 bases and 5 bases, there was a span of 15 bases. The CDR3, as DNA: TGCGCCAGCTCCCCTCGCTGGGGGGAGACCCAGTACTTC. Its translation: CASSPRWGETQYF.